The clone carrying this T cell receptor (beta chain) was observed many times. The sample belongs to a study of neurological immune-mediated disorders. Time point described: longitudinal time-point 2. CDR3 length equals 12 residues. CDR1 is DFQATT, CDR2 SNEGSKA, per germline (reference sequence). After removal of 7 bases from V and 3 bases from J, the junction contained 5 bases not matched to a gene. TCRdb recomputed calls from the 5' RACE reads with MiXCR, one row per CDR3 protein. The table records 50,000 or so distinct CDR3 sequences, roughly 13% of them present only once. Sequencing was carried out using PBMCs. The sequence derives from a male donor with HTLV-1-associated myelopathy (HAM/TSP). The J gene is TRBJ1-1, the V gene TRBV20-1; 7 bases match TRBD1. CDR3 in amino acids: CSGRQGDTEAFF. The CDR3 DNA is TGCAGTGGTAGGCAGGGGGACACTGAAGCTTTCTTT.